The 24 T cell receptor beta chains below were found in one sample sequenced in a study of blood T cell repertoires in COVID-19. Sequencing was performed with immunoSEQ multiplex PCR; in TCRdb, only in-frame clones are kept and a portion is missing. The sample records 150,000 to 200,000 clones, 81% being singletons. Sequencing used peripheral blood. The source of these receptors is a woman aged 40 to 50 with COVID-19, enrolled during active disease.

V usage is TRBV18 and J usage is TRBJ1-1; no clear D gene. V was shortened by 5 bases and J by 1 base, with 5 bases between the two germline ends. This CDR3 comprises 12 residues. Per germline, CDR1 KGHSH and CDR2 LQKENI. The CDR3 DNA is TGTGCCAGCTCATCCAAGAACACTGAAGCTTTCTTT. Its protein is CASSSKNTEAFF.

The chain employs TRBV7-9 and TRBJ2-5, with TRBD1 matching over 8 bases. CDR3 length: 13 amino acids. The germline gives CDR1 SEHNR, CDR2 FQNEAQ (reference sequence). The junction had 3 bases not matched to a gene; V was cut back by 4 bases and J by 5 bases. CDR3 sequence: CASSSRQGETQYF. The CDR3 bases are TGTGCCAGCAGCTCAAGACAGGGGGAGACCCAGTACTTC.

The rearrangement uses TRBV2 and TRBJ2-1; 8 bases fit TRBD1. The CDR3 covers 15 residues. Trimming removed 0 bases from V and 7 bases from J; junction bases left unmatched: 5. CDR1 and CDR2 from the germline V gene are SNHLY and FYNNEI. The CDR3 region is CASSEAGTGVNEQFF. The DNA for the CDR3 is TGTGCCAGCAGTGAAGCGGGGACAGGCGTTAATGAGCAGTTCTTC.

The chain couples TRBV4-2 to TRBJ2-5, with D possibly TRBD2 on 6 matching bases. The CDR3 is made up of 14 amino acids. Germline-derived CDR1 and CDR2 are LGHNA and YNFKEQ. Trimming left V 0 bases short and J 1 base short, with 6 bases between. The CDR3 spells CASSQEEGQETQYF. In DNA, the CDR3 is TGTGCCAGCAGCCAAGAGGAGGGCCAAGAGACCCAGTACTTC.

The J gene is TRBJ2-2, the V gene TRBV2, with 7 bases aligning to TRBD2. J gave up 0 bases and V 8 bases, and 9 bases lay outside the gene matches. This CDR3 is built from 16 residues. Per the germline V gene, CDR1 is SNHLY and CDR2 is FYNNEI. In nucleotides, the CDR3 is TGTGCCAGCGAGACTCGCGGGGGAACGAACACCGGGGAGCTGTTTTTT. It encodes CASETRGGTNTGELFF. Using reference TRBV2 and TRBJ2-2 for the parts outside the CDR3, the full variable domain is EPEVTQTPSHQVTQMGQEVILRCVPISNHLYFYWYRQILGQKVEFLVSFYNNEISEKSEIFDDQFSVERPDGSNFTLKIRSTKLEDSAMYFCASETRGGTNTGELFFGEGSRLTVL.

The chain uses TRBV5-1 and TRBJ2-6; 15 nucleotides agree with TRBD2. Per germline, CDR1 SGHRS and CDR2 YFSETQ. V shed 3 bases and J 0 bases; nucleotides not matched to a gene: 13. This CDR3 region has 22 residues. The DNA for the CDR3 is TGCGCCAGCAGCTCACCGGGACTAGCGGGAGGCGCCCCACTCTCTGGGGCCAACGTCCTGACTTTC. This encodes CASSSPGLAGGAPLSGANVLTF.

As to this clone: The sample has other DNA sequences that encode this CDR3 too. Here the CDR3 reads CASSLAGSYEQYF. DNA for the CDR3: TGCGCCAGCAGCTTAGCCGGGAGCTACGAGCAGTACTTC. V and J are TRBV5-1 and TRBJ2-7, with D perhaps TRBD2 (6 bases). The CDR3 spans 13 residues. V lost 2 bases and J lost 3, with 9 bases in between. Looked up from germline, CDR1 is SGHRS and CDR2 is YFSETQ.

The CDR3 is CASRIIGSGSPLHF. As DNA, the CDR3 is TGTGCCAGCAGAATTATCGGATCAGGATCACCCCTCCACTTT. This rearrangement joins TRBV2 to TRBJ1-6; unclear D gene. V lost 6 bases and J 10 bases, leaving 16 bases between the germline ends. Looked up from germline, CDR1 is SNHLY and CDR2 is FYNNEI. This CDR3 has 14 amino acids.

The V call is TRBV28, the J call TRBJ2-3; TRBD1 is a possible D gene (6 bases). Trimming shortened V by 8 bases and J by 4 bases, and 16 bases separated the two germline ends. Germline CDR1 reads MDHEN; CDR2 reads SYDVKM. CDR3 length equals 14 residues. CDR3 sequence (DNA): TGTGCCAGCTCCCTAAGTCAGGGGCCAGATACGCAGTATTTT. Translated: CASSLSQGPDTQYF.

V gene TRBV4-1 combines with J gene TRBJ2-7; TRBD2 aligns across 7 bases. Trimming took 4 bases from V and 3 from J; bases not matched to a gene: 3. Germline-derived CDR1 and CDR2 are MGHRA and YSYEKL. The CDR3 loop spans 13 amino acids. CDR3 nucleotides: TGCGCCAGCAGCCTAAGGACTAGCTACGAGCAGTACTTC. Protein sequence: CASSLRTSYEQYF.

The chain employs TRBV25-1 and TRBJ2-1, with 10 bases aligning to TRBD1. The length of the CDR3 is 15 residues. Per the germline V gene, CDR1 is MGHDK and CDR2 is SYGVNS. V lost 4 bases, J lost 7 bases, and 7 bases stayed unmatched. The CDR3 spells CASSAPGQGRNEQFF. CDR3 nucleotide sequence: TGTGCCAGCAGTGCCCCGGGACAGGGGCGAAATGAGCAGTTCTTC.

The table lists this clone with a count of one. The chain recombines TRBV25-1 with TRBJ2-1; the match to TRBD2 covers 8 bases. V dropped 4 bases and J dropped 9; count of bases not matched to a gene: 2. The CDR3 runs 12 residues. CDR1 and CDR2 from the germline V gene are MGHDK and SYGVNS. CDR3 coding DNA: TGTGCCAGCAGTGCGGGGGGGGTTGAGCAGTTCTTC. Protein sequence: CASSAGGVEQFF.

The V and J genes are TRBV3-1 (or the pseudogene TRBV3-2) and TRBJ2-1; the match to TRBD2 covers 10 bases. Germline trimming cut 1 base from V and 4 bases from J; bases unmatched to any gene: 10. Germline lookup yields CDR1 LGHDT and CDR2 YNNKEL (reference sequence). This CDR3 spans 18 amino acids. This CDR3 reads CASSQGRLAGVRYNEQFF. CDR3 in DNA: TGTGCCAGCAGCCAAGGAAGGCTAGCGGGAGTGCGTTACAATGAGCAGTTCTTC.

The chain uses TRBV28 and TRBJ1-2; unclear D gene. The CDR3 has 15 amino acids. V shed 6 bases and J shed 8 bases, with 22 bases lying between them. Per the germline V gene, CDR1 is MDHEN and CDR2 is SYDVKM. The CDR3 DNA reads TGTGCCAGCAGCACTGACGGAGGTTGGGTGAAGGGCTACACCTTC. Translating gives CASSTDGGWVKGYTF.

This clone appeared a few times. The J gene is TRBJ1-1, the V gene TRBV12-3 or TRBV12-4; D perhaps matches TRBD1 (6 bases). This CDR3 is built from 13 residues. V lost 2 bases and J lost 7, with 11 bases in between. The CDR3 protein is CASSLLSGVEAFF. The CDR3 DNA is TGTGCCAGCAGTTTACTCTCAGGGGTTGAAGCTTTCTTT.

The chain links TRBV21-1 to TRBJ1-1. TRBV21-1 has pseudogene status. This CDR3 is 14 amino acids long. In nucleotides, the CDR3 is TGTGCCAGCAGCAAAGCTCGGAGGAACACTGAAGCTTTCTTT. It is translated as CASSKARRNTEAFF.

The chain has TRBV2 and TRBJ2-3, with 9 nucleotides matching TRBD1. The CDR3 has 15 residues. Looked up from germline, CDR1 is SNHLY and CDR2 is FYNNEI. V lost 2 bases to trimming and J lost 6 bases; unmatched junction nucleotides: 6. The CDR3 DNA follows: TGTGCCAGCAGTGAATTGGGACAGGGAACCGATACGCAGTATTTT. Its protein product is CASSELGQGTDTQYF.

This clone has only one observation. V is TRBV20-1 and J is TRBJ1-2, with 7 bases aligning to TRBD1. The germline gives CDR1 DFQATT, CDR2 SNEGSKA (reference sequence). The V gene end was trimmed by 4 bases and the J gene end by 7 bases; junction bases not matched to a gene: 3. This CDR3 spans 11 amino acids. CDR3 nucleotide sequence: TGCAGTGCTACCCGGACAGGTGGCTACACCTTC. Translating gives CSATRTGGYTF.

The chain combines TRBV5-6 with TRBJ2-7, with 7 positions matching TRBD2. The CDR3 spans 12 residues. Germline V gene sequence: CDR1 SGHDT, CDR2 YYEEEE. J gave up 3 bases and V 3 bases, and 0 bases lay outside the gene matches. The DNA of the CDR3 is TGTGCCAGCAGCTGGGGGGGCTACGAGCAGTACTTC. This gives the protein CASSWGGYEQYF.

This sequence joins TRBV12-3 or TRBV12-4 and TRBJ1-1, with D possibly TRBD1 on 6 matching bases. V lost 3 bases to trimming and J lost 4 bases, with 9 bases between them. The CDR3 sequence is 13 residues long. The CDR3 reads CASSFGRGTEAFF. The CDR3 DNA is TGTGCCAGCAGTTTTGGCAGGGGCACTGAAGCTTTCTTT.

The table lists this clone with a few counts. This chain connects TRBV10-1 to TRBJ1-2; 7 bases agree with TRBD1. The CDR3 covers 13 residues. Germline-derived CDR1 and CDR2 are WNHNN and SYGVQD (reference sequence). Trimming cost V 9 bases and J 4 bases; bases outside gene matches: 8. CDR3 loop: CARDREFLYGYTF. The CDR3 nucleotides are TGCGCCAGAGACAGGGAGTTCCTCTATGGCTACACCTTC.

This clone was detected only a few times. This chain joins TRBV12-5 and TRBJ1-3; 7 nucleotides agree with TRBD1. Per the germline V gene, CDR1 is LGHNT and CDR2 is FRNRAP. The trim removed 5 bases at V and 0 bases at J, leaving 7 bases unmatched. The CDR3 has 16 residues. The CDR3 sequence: CASGPRGTASGNTIYF. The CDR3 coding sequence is TGTGCTAGTGGTCCCCGCGGGACAGCCTCTGGAAACACCATATATTTT.

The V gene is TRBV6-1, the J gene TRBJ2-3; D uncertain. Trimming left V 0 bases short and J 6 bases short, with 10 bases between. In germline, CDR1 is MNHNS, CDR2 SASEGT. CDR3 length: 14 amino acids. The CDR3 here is CASSEAILRDTQYF. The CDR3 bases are TGTGCCAGCAGTGAAGCTATCCTACGGGATACGCAGTATTTT.

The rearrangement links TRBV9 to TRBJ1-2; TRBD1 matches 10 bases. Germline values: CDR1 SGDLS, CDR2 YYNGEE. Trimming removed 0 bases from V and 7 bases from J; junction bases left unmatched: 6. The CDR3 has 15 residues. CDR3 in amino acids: CASSVDKGTGVGYTF. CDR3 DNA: TGTGCCAGCAGCGTAGATAAAGGGACAGGGGTTGGCTACACCTTC.